This TCR beta chain was captured by sequencing in a study of tumor and adjacent non-tumor tissue in lung cancer. In this sample, this clonotype turned up once. An end of the junction does not agree with germline; a read error may underlie this. The CDR3 runs 13 residues. Germline V CDR1 and CDR2: SGHDT, YYEEEE. Three rounds of nested PCR, following a modified ARM-PCR protocol, produced the TCRbeta library. TCRdb processed the multiplex PCR reads anew with MiXCR; each CDR3 protein has one entry. The repertoire holds tens of thousands of distinct CDR3 sequences, with about 61% as singletons. No cell sorting was done before RNA was extracted from the tissue. Distant lung tissue was collected more than 3 cm away from the tumor edge.

The sample taken for sequencing was distant non-tumor lung tissue. The rearrangement uses TRBV5-6 and TRBJ1-1; D unresolved. The clonotype was recovered from an older man with non-small cell lung cancer. Here the CDR3 reads CTSSFTGRSVAFF. CDR3 nucleotides: TGTACCAGCAGCTTCACCGGGCGTAGTGTAGCTTTCTTT.